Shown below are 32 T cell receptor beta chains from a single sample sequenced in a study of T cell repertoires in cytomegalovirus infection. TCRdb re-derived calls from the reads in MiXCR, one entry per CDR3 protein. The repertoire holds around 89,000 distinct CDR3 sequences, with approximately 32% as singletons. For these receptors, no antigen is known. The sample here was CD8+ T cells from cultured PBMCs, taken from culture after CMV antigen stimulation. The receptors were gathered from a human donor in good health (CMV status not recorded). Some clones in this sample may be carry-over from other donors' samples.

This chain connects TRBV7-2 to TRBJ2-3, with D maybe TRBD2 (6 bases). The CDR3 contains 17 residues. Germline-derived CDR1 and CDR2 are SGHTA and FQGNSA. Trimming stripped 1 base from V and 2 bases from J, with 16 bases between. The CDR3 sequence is CASSLVAASATTDTQYF. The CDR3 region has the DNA TGTGCCAGCAGCTTAGTGGCGGCTAGCGCCACCACAGATACGCAGTATTTT.

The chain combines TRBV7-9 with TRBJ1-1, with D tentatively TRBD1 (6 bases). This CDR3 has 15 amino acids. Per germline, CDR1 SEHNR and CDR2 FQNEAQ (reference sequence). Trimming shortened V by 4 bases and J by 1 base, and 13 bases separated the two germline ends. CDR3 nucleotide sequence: TGTGCCAGCAGCTCCGAACAGGGCCCGAACACTGAAGCTTTCTTT. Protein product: CASSSEQGPNTEAFF.

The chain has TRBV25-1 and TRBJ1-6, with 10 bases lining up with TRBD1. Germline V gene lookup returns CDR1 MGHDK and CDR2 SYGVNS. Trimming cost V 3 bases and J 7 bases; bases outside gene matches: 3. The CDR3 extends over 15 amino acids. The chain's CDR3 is CASSEGDRGNSPLHF. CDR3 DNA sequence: TGTGCCAGCAGTGAGGGGGACAGGGGAAATTCACCCCTCCACTTT. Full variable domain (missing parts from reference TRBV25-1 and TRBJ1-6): EADIYQTPRYLVIGTGKKITLECSQTMGHDKMYWYQQDPGMELHLIHYSYGVNSTEKGDLSSESTVSRIRTEHFPLTLESARPSHTSQYLCASSEGDRGNSPLHFGNGTRLTVT.

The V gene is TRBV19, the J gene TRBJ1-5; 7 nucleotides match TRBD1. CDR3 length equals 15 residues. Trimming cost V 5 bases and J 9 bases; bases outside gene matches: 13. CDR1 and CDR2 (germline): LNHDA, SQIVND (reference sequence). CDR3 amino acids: CASSGSTGRLWPQHF. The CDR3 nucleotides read TGTGCCAGTAGTGGATCGACAGGGAGGTTGTGGCCCCAGCATTTT.

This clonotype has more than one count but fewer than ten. CDR3 amino acids: CASSFSTTRYTEAFF. CDR3 in DNA: TGTGCCAGCAGTTTTTCTACGACAAGATACACTGAAGCTTTCTTT. The chain joins TRBV6-5 to TRBJ1-1; D uncertain. Trimming took 4 bases from V and 3 from J, leaving 15 bases between them. Germline CDR1 is MNHEY and CDR2 is SVGAGI. The CDR3 loop spans 15 amino acids.

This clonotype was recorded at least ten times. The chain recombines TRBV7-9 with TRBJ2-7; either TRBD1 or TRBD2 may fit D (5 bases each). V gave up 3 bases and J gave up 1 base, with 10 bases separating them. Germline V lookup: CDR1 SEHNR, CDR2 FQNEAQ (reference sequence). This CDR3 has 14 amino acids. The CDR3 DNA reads TGTGCCAGCAGCTTGGGAGACAGTTCCTACGAGCAGTACTTC. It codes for CASSLGDSSYEQYF.

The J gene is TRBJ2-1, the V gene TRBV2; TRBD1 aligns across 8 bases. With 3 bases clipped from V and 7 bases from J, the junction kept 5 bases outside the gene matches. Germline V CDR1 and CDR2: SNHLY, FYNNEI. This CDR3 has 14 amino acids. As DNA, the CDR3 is TGTGCCAGCAGTGAGGACAGGGTTCGGAATGAGCAGTTCTTC. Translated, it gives CASSEDRVRNEQFF. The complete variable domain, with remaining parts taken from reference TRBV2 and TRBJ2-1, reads EPEVTQTPSHQVTQMGQEVILRCVPISNHLYFYWYRQILGQKVEFLVSFYNNEISEKSEIFDDQFSVERPDGSNFTLKIRSTKLEDSAMYFCASSEDRVRNEQFFGPGTRLTVL.

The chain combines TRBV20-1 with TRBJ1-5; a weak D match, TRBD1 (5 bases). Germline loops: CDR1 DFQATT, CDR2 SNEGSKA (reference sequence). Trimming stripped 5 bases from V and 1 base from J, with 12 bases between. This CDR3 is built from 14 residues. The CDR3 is CSAGGGDSNQPQHF. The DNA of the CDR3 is TGCAGTGCTGGTGGGGGGGACAGCAATCAGCCCCAGCATTTT.

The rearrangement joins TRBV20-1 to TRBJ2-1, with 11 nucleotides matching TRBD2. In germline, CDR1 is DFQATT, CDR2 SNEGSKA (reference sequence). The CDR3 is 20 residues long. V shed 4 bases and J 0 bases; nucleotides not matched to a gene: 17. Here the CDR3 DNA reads TGCAGTGCTAAACCACAGGGTTTTCTAGCGGGGGGCAACTCCTACAATGAGCAGTTCTTC. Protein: CSAKPQGFLAGGNSYNEQFF.

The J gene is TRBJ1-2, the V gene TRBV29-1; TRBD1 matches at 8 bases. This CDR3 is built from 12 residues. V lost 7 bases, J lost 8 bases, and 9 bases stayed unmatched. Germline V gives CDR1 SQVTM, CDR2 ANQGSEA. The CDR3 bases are TGCAGCGGGAAGGACAGGGTCGACGGCTACACCTTC. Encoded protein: CSGKDRVDGYTF.

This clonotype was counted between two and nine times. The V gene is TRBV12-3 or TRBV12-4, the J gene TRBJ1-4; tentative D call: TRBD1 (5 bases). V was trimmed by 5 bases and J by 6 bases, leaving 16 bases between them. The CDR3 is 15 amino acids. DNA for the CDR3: TGTGCCAGCAGTCCCGAGGGGCGCGCCGATGAAAAACTGTTTTTT. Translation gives CASSPEGRADEKLFF.

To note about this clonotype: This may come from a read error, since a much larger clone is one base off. The CDR3 sequence is CANGWLAGDVYGYTF. The CDR3 region has the DNA TGTGCCAACGGGTGGCTGGCGGGCGACGTCTATGGCTACACCTTC. V and J are TRBV6-5 and TRBJ1-2; D call uncertain. The germline gives CDR1 MNHEY, CDR2 SVGAGI. The V end lost 10 bases, the J end lost 4 bases, and 22 bases lay between the germline ends. The CDR3 is 15 residues long.

CDR3 nucleotide sequence: TGCGCCAGCGGTAGCGGGGGTTCCCAAGAGACCCAGTACTTC. Amino acid sequence: CASGSGGSQETQYF. V and J are TRBV5-1 and TRBJ2-5; 9 nucleotides line up with TRBD2. The V gene end was trimmed by 7 bases and the J gene end by 1 base; junction bases not matched to a gene: 5. Per germline, CDR1 SGHRS and CDR2 YFSETQ. The CDR3 has 14 residues.

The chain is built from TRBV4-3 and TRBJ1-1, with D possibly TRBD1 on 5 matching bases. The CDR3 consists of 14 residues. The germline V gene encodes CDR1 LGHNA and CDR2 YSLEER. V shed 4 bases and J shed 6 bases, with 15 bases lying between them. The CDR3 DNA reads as TGCGCCAGCAGCCCCCTGGCAGGGATCGCTGAAGCTTTCTTT. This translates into CASSPLAGIAEAFF.

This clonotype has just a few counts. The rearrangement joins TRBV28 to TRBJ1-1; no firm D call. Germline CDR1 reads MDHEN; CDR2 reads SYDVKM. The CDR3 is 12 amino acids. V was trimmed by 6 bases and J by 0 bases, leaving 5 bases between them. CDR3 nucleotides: TGTGCCAGCAGATTTCTGAACACTGAAGCTTTCTTT. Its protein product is CASRFLNTEAFF. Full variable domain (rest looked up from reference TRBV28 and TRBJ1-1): DVKVTQSSRYLVKRTGEKVFLECVQDMDHENMFWYRQDPGLGLRLIYFSYDVKMKEKGDIPEGYSVSREKKERFSLILESASTNQTSMYLCASRFLNTEAFFGQGTRLTVV.

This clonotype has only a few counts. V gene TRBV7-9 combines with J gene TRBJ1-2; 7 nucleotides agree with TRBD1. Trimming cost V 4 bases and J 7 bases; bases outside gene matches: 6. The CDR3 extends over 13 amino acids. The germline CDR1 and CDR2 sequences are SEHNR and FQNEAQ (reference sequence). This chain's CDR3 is CASSSQGWRGYTF. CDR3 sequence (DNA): TGTGCCAGCAGCTCACAGGGGTGGCGTGGCTACACCTTC.

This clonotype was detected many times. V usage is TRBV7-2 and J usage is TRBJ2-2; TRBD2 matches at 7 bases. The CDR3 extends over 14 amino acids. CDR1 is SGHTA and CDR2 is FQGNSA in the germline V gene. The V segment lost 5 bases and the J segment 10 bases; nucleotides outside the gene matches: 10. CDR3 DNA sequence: TGTGCCAGCAGCAACCCCGGGACTACATCGGAGCTGTTTTTT. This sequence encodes CASSNPGTTSELFF.

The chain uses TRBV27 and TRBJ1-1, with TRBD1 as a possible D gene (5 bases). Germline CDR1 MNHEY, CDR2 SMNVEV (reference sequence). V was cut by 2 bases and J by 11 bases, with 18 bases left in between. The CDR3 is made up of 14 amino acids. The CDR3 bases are TGTGCCAGCAGTTTAGGGGGAAACGGACGTGAGGCTTTCTTT. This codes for CASSLGGNGREAFF.

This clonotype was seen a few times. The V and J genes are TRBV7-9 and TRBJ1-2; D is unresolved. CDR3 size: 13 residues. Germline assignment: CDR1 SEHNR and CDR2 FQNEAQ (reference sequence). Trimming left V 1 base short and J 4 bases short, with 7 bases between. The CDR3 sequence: CASSLGPSYGYTF. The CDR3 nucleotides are TGTGCCAGCAGCTTAGGTCCCAGCTATGGCTACACCTTC.

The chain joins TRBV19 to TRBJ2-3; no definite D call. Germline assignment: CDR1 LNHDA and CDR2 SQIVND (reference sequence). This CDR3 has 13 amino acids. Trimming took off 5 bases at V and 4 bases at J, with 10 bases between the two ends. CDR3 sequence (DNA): TGTGCCAGTAGTGCCTCATCGGCAGATACGCAGTATTTT. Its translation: CASSASSADTQYF.

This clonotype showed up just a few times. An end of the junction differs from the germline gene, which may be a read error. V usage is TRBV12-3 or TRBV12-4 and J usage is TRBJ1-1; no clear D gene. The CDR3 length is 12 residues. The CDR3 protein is CASSFEAPEAFF. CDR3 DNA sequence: TGTGCCAGCAGTTTCGAGGCCCCTGAGGCTTTCTTT.

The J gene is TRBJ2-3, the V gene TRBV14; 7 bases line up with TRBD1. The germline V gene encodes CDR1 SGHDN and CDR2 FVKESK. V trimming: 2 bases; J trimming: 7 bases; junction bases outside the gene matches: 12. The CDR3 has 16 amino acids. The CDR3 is CASSQSPDRELNTQYF. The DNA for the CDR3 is TGTGCCAGCAGCCAATCCCCAGACAGGGAGCTAAATACGCAGTATTTT.

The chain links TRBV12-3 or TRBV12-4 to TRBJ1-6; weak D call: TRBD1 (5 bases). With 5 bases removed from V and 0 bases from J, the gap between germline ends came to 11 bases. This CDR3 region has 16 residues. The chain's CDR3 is CASSRDFSSYNSPLHF. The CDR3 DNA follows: TGTGCCAGCAGTCGGGACTTTAGCTCCTATAATTCACCCCTCCACTTT.

The CDR3 nucleotides read TGTGCCAGCAGTGTTAGCCAAGCTTTCTTT. Translating gives CASSVSQAFF. This chain uses TRBV2 with TRBJ1-1, with unresolved D. CDR3 length: 10 residues. Germline CDR1 SNHLY, CDR2 FYNNEI. The V end was cut by 4 bases, the J end by 9 bases, with 6 bases between.

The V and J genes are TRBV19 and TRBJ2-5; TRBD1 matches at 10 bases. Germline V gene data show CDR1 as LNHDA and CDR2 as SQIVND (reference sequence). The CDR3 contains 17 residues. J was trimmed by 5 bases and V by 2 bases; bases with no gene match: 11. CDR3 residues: CASSISTGTGDGETQYF. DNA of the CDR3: TGTGCCAGTAGTATATCGACCGGGACAGGGGACGGGGAGACCCAGTACTTC.

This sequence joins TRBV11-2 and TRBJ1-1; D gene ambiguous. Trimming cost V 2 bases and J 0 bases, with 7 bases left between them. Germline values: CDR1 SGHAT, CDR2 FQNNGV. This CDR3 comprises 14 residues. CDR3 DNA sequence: TGTGCCAGCAGCTTATACGGGCTGAACACTGAAGCTTTCTTT. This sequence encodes CASSLYGLNTEAFF.

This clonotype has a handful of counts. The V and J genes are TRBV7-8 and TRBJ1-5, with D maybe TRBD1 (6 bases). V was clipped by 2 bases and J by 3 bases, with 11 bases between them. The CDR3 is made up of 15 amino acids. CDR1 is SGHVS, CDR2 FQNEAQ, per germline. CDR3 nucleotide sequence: TGTGCCAGCAGCTTAATACAGGGTTTCAATCAGCCCCAGCATTTT. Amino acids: CASSLIQGFNQPQHF.

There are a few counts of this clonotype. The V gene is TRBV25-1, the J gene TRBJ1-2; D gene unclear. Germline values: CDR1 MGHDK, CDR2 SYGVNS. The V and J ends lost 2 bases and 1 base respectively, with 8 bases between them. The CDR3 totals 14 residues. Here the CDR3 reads CASSEDGSNYGYTF. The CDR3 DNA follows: TGTGCCAGCAGTGAAGACGGGAGTAACTATGGCTACACCTTC.

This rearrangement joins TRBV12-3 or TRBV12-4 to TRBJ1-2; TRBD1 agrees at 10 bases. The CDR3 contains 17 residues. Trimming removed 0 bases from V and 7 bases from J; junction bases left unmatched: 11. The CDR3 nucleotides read TGTGCCAGCAGTTTAGCGGCCCCGGGACAGGGGTTGCCTGGCTACACCTTC. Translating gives CASSLAAPGQGLPGYTF.

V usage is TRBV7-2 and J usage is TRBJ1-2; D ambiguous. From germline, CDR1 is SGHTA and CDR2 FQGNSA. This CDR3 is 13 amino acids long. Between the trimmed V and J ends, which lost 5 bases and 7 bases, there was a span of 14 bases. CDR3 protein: CASSAQAGRGYTF. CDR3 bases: TGTGCCAGCAGCGCGCAGGCCGGCCGTGGCTACACCTTC.

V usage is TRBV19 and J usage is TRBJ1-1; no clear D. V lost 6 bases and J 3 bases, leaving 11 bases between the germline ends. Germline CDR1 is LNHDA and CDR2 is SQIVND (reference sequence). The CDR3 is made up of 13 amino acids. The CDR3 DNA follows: TGTGCCAGTAGAGGGCGGGGAGACACTGAAGCTTTCTTT. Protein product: CASRGRGDTEAFF.

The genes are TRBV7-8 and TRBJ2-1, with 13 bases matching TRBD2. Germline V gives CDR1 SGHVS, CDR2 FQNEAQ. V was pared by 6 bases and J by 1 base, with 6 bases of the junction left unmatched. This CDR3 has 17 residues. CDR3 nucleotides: TGTGCCAGCAGTCGAGGACTAGCGGGGGAATCCTACAATGAGCAGTTCTTC. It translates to CASSRGLAGESYNEQFF.